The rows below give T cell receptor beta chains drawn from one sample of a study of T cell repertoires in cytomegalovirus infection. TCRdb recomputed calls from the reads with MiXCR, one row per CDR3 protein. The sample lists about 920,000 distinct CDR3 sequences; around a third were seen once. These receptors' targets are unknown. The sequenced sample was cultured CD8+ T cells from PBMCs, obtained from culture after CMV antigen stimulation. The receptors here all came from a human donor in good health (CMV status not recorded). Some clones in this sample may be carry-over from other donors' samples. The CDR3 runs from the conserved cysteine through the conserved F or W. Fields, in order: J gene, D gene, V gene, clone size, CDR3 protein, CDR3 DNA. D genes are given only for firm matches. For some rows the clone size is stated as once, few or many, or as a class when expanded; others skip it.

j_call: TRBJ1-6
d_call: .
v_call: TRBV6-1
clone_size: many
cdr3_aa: CASSIQGSNSPLHF
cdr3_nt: TGTGCCAGCAGCATTCAAGGGAGTAATTCACCCCTCCACTTT

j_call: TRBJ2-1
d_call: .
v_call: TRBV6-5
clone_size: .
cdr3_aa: CASSSEMLIQDNEQFF
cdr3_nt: TGTGCCAGCAGTTCCGAAATGTTAATACAGGACAATGAGCAGTTCTTC

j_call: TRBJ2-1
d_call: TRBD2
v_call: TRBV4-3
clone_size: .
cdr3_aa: CASSQVAGGLHNEQFF
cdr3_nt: TGCGCCAGCAGCCAAGTCGCGGGGGGGCTACACAATGAGCAGTTCTTC

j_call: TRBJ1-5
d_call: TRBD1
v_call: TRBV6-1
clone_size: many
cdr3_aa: CASKGRGQGNQPQHF
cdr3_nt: TGTGCCAGCAAGGGCAGGGGGCAAGGGAATCAGCCCCAGCATTTT

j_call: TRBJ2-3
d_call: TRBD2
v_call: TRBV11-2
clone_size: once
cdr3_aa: CASSSRGLAGGSTDTQYF
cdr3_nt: TGTGCCAGCAGCTCCCGTGGTCTAGCGGGGGGGTCCACAGATACGCAGTATTTT

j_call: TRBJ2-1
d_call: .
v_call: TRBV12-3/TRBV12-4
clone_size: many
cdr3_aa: CASSFWYRYNEQFF
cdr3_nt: TGTGCCAGCAGTTTTTGGTACAGGTACAATGAGCAGTTCTTC

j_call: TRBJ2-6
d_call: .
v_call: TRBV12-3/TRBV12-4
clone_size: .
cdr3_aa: CASSFLTIQLSGANVLTF
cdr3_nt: TGTGCCAGCAGTTTTCTCACAATTCAGCTCTCTGGGGCCAACGTCCTGACTTTC

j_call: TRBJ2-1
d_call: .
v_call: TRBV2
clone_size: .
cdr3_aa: CASSGGVSYNEQFF
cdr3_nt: TGTGCCAGCAGTGGCGGGGTCTCCTACAATGAGCAGTTCTTC

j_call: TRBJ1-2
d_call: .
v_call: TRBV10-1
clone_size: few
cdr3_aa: CASSEDFYGYTF
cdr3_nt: TGCGCCAGCAGCGAAGACTTTTATGGCTACACCTTC

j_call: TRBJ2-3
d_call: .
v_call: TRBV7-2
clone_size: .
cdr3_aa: CASTWGDTQYF
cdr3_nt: TGTGCCAGCACCTGGGGAGATACGCAGTATTTT

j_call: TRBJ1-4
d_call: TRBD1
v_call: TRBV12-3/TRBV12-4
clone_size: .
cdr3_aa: CASRTGTGGGKLFF
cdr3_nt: TGTGCCAGCAGGACCGGGACAGGGGGCGGAAAACTGTTTTTT

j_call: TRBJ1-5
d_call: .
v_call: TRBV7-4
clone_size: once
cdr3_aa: CASSPGSTQPQHF
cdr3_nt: TGTGCCAGCAGCCCCGGAAGCACCCAGCCCCAGCATTTT

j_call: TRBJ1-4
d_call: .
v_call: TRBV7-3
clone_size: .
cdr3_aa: CASAPSGRDEKLFF
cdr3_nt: TGTGCCAGCGCCCCCTCAGGGAGAGATGAAAAACTGTTTTTT

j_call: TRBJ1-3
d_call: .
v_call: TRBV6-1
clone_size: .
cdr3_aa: CASKMLLDPLRRNTIYF
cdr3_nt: TGTGCCAGCAAGATGCTGCTTGACCCTCTAAGGAGAAACACCATATATTTT